This T cell receptor (beta chain) was retrieved from a study of blood T cell repertoires in COVID-19. Assay: immunoSEQ multiplex PCR; the TCRdb copy retains only in-frame clones and omits some. The sample yields around 250,000 clones, about 90% seen once. The sequence came from a woman between 40 and 55 years old who had been exposed to COVID-19. The specimen sequenced was PBMCs or T cells enriched from blood (not recorded which).

CDR3 DNA: TGTGCCAGTCAGAGGGCAAACTATGGCTACACCTTC. Translation gives CASQRANYGYTF. The rearrangement links TRBV28 to TRBJ1-2; D gene uncertain. Germline V CDR1 and CDR2: MDHEN, SYDVKM. The CDR3 length is 12 residues. The V end lost 9 bases, the J end lost 2 bases, and 10 bases lay between the germline ends.